Presented here are 28 T cell receptor beta chains from one specimen sequenced in a study of breast tumors, draining lymph nodes, adjacent tissues. TCRdb passed the multiplex PCR reads through MiXCR, listing each CDR3 protein once. The repertoire has approximately 52,000 distinct CDR3 sequences, 35% to 50% of them found once; the top ten carry about 10%. The specimen sequenced was breast tumor tissue. Source of these receptors: a female donor with breast cancer. Some clones in this sample may be carry-over from other donors' samples.

This clonotype occurred many times. The gene calls are TRBV6-2 or TRBV6-3 and TRBJ1-5; a possible D gene is TRBD1 (5 bases). The ends were cut back, 4 bases at V and 4 bases at J, with 11 bases in the middle. The CDR3 contains 14 residues. Per the germline V gene, CDR1 is MNHEY and CDR2 is SVGEGT. The CDR3 is CASSFAGDNQPQHF. The CDR3 region has the DNA TGTGCCAGCAGTTTTGCGGGGGATAATCAGCCCCAGCATTTT.

Ten or more counts support this clonotype. The chain uses TRBV6-6 and TRBJ2-2; D not certain. V lost 2 bases and J lost 7, with 11 bases in between. The CDR3 totals 14 residues. The V gene's germline CDR1 is MNHNY and CDR2 SVGAGI (reference sequence). The CDR3 nucleotides are TGTGCCAGCAGTTACCCCTTTGTGAGCGGGGAGCTGTTTTTT. Translating gives CASSYPFVSGELFF.

This chain connects TRBV11-3 to TRBJ2-1; TRBD2 might be the D (5 bases). Per germline, CDR1 SGHNT and CDR2 YENEEA. Deletions cut 5 bases from V and 7 bases from J, with 24 bases between. The CDR3 runs to 17 residues. The DNA for the CDR3 is TGTGCCAGCAGCACCCCCAATTTAGCCGGGATGGGGAATGAGCAGTTCTTC. Its translation is CASSTPNLAGMGNEQFF.

This clonotype was recorded at least ten times. V is TRBV28 and J is TRBJ1-5, with no clear D. Germline V CDR1 and CDR2: MDHEN, SYDVKM. The CDR3 loop spans 14 amino acids. V was pared by 6 bases and J by 5 bases, with 14 bases between. The CDR3 loop is CASRLSGGYQPQHF. The CDR3 region has the DNA TGTGCCAGCAGACTGTCGGGCGGCTATCAGCCCCAGCATTTT.

This clonotype was observed a single time. The junction departs from the called germline gene at one end, perhaps through a read error. The chain couples TRBV11-2 to TRBJ2-3; 11 positions agree with TRBD2. CDR3 length: 16 residues. Germline CDR1 reads SGHAT; CDR2 reads FQNNGV. CDR3 in amino acids: CASSLGTSGSRDTQYF. In DNA, the CDR3 is TGTGCCAGCAGCTTAGGAACTAGCGGGAGCAGAGATACGCAGTATTTT. The full variable domain, with the rest looked up from reference TRBV11-2 and TRBJ2-3, is EAGVAQSPRYKIIEKRQSVAFWCNPISGHATLYWYQQILGQGPKLLIQFQNNGVVDDSQLPKDRFSAERLKGVDSTLKIQPAKLEDSAVYLCASSLGTSGSRDTQYFGPGTRLTVL.

In this sample, this clonotype turned up many times. The V and J genes are TRBV5-5 and TRBJ2-3, with unresolved D. Germline V gives CDR1 SGHKS, CDR2 YYEKEE (reference sequence). This CDR3 has 12 residues. The V and J ends lost 6 bases and 6 bases respectively, with 11 bases between them. As DNA, the CDR3 is TGTGCCAGCAACCCTAGGTCTGATACGCAGTATTTT. This gives the protein CASNPRSDTQYF.

This clonotype was counted only a few times. One base away lies a much larger clone, so this may be a sequencing read error. J is TRBJ2-3 and V is TRBV6-4; the match to TRBD1 covers 9 bases. V shed 5 bases, J shed 5 bases, and the junction held 5 bases outside the gene matches. Germline CDR1 is MRHNA and CDR2 is SNTAGT. The CDR3 has 14 amino acids. CDR3 protein: CASSQQGAEDTQYF. CDR3 DNA sequence: TGTGCCAGCAGTCAACAGGGGGCGGAAGATACGCAGTATTTT.

This clonotype was found many times. V gene TRBV12-5 combines with J gene TRBJ2-3; possible D gene TRBD1, 6 bases. V lost 8 bases and J lost 0, with 9 bases in between. The germline V gene encodes CDR1 LGHNT and CDR2 FRNRAP. There are 13 residues in the CDR3. CDR3 in DNA: TGTGCTAGTACTGGACAGAGCACAGATACGCAGTATTTT. Its translation is CASTGQSTDTQYF.

Ten or more counts support this clonotype. The rearrangement uses TRBV7-9 and TRBJ2-3; TRBD2 matches 9 bases. Germline trimming cut 5 bases from V and 4 bases from J; bases unmatched to any gene: 7. This CDR3 comprises 15 residues. In germline, CDR1 is SEHNR, CDR2 FQNEAQ (reference sequence). The CDR3 sequence is CASSGSGSLSDTQYF. DNA for the CDR3: TGTGCCAGCAGCGGTAGCGGGAGTCTGTCAGATACGCAGTATTTT.

This clonotype was seen repeatedly, ten times or more. The chain joins TRBV7-2 to TRBJ2-1; possible D gene TRBD1, 6 bases. The CDR3 has 13 residues. The germline V gene has CDR1 SGHTA and CDR2 FQGNSA. Trimming pared 5 bases from V and 6 bases from J, leaving 11 bases between. The CDR3 nucleotides are TGTGCCAGCAGCCCAACAGGGACCAATGAGCAGTTCTTC. Translating it yields CASSPTGTNEQFF. The full variable domain, rest sourced from reference TRBV7-2 and TRBJ2-1, is GAGVSQSPSNKVTEKGKDVELRCDPISGHTALYWYRQSLGQGLEFLIYFQGNSAPDKSGLPSDRFSAERTGGSVSTLTIQRTQQEDSAVYLCASSPTGTNEQFFGPGTRLTVL.

This clonotype appeared a single time. The rearrangement uses TRBV5-1 and TRBJ2-7; D could derive from TRBD1 or TRBD2 (5 bases each). Germline CDR1 and CDR2: SGHRS and YFSETQ. The CDR3 contains 17 residues. V shed 4 bases and J shed 2 bases, with 22 bases lying between them. The CDR3 region is CASSVGVFGGYPYEQYF. CDR3 DNA: TGCGCCAGCAGCGTGGGAGTCTTTGGGGGTTATCCCTACGAGCAGTACTTC.

The table lists this clonotype with many counts. V gene TRBV5-6 combines with J gene TRBJ1-3; D is unclear. Looked up from germline, CDR1 is SGHDT and CDR2 is YYEEEE. Trimming pared 2 bases from V and 0 bases from J, leaving 9 bases between. The CDR3 covers 15 residues. This chain's CDR3 is CASSFDSRSGNTIYF. The CDR3 DNA sequence: TGTGCCAGCAGCTTTGACTCGCGCTCTGGAAACACCATATATTTT.

At least ten counts were recorded for this clonotype. V usage is TRBV29-1 and J usage is TRBJ2-7; D unresolved. This CDR3 has 13 residues. Deletions cut 2 bases from V and 0 bases from J, with 8 bases between. Germline CDR1 reads SQVTM; CDR2 reads ANQGSEA. The CDR3 here is CSVETVDSYEQYF. The CDR3 nucleotides are TGCAGCGTTGAAACAGTTGACTCCTACGAGCAGTACTTC.

In this sample, this clonotype turned up a few times. A read error may produce the germline difference seen at one junction end. The chain recombines TRBV11-2 with TRBJ2-3, with 11 bases identical to TRBD2. The length of the CDR3 is 16 residues. In germline, CDR1 is SGHAT, CDR2 FQNNGV. The CDR3 DNA reads as TGTGCCGGCAGCTTGGGGACTAGCGGAAGCACAGATACGCAGTATTTT. It codes for CAGSLGTSGSTDTQYF.

In its sample, this clonotype was seen many times. The chain uses TRBV7-2 and TRBJ2-5, with D perhaps matching TRBD2 (6 bases). From germline, CDR1 is SGHTA and CDR2 FQGNSA. The CDR3 has 13 amino acids. Trimming left V 8 bases short and J 4 bases short, with 14 bases between. CDR3 protein: CASGASAGETQYF. Here the CDR3 DNA reads TGTGCCAGCGGGGCTAGCGCGGGAGAGACCCAGTACTTC.

This clonotype occurred many times. The chain carries TRBV9 and TRBJ2-3; D tentatively reads TRBD1 or TRBD2 (5 bases each). Trimming cost V 2 bases and J 3 bases, with 22 bases left between them. The CDR3 runs 18 residues. Germline V gene lookup returns CDR1 SGDLS and CDR2 YYNGEE. The CDR3: CASSVGRWGSMRTDTQYF. The CDR3 DNA reads as TGTGCCAGCAGCGTCGGACGGTGGGGGAGTATGAGGACAGATACGCAGTATTTT.

This clonotype was counted ten times or more. The chain uses TRBV7-2 and TRBJ1-4; 7 nucleotides agree with TRBD1. Germline V lookup: CDR1 SGHTA, CDR2 FQGNSA. The V gene end was trimmed by 4 bases and the J gene end by 0 bases; junction bases not matched to a gene: 5. CDR3 length: 16 amino acids. CDR3 loop: CASSWDSGTTNEKLFF. The CDR3 DNA follows: TGTGCCAGCAGCTGGGACAGCGGCACAACTAATGAAAAACTGTTTTTT.

This clonotype was recorded at least ten times. The chain is built from TRBV5-1 and TRBJ2-2; 14 nucleotides align to TRBD2. The CDR3 loop spans 17 amino acids. V shed 3 bases, J shed 4 bases, and the junction held 5 bases outside the gene matches. Germline V gene lookup returns CDR1 SGHRS and CDR2 YFSETQ. The DNA for the CDR3 is TGCGCCAGCAGCTCGGGGACTAGCGGGAGAAGCACCGGGGAGCTGTTTTTT. It codes for CASSSGTSGRSTGELFF. Complete variable domain (other parts from reference TRBV5-1 and TRBJ2-2): KAGVTQTPRYLIKTRGQQVTLSCSPISGHRSVSWYQQTPGQGLQFLFEYFSETQRNKGNFPGRFSGRQFSNSRSEMNVSTLELGDSALYLCASSSGTSGRSTGELFFGEGSRLTVL.

The chain recombines TRBV5-1 with TRBJ2-5; D possibly matches TRBD1 or TRBD2 (5 bases each). Germline V gene data show CDR1 as SGHRS and CDR2 as YFSETQ. The CDR3 runs to 16 residues. V was shortened by 0 bases and J by 5 bases, with 17 bases between the two germline ends. As DNA, the CDR3 is TGCGCCAGCAGCTTGGCCAGGGACGGAGGAGAGGAGACCCAGTACTTC. It encodes CASSLARDGGEETQYF.

A word on this clonotype: Because the CDR3 is missing its conserved closing phenylalanine or tryptophan, this is likely a read error. V gene TRBV9 combines with J gene TRBJ2-5; tentative D call: TRBD2 (5 bases). The DNA end is more similar to TRBJ2-1, so the J call may be wrong. The germline CDR1 and CDR2 sequences are SGDLS and YYNGEE. The CDR3 is 14 residues long. The DNA for the CDR3 is TGTGCCAGCAGCGCCGAACTAGTTTCGGAGACCCAGTTCCTC. It codes for CASSAELVSETQFL.

This clonotype came up once. The chain employs TRBV25-1 and TRBJ1-1; D ambiguous. This CDR3 is built from 11 residues. The germline V gene has CDR1 MGHDK and CDR2 SYGVNS. Deletions cut 5 bases from V and 3 bases from J, with 4 bases between. CDR3 sequence: CASSRYTEAFF. The DNA for the CDR3 is TGTGCCAGCAGTCGCTACACTGAAGCTTTCTTT.

This clonotype showed up many times. J is TRBJ1-5 and V is TRBV7-9; a possible D gene is TRBD1 (5 bases). Trimming stripped 1 base from V and 8 bases from J, with 18 bases between. This CDR3 has 16 amino acids. From germline, CDR1 is SEHNR and CDR2 FQNEAQ (reference sequence). The CDR3 nucleotides read TGTGCCAGCAGCTTAGGGTCTGGGGCACCCCGTGAGCCCCAGCATTTT. Protein product: CASSLGSGAPREPQHF.

The rearrangement uses TRBV12-3 or TRBV12-4 and TRBJ1-5; 7 bases align to TRBD1. V shed 5 bases and J 6 bases; nucleotides not matched to a gene: 4. There are 13 residues in the CDR3. As DNA, the CDR3 is TGTGCCAGCAGTCTCCAGGGGGGTCAGCCCCAGCATTTT. Protein sequence: CASSLQGGQPQHF.

At least ten counts were recorded for this clonotype. This rearrangement joins TRBV9 to TRBJ2-5; D possibly corresponds to TRBD2 (5 bases). CDR1 and CDR2 from the germline V gene are SGDLS and YYNGEE. Trimming shortened V by 0 bases and J by 5 bases, and 14 bases separated the two germline ends. The CDR3 covers 15 residues. In nucleotides, the CDR3 is TGTGCCAGCAGCGTAGGTCCCCTAGCCGGGGAGACCCAGTACTTC. Translated: CASSVGPLAGETQYF.

The table lists this clonotype with many counts. In DNA form, the CDR3 reads TGCGCCAGCAGCTTGGGAGACACCACAGATACGCAGTATTTT. Translation gives CASSLGDTTDTQYF. The V gene is TRBV5-1, the J gene TRBJ2-3; the D is unclear. The V end was cut by 0 bases, the J end by 2 bases, with 7 bases between. The germline V gene has CDR1 SGHRS and CDR2 YFSETQ. The CDR3 totals 14 residues.

This clonotype was seen repeatedly, ten times or more. CDR3 DNA sequence: TGTGCCAGCAGTTACCCCGGGACTAGCGACACAGATACGCAGTATTTT. This gives the protein CASSYPGTSDTDTQYF. The chain couples TRBV6-6 to TRBJ2-3, with 10 bases matching TRBD2. V lost 2 bases, J lost 2 bases, and 4 bases stayed unmatched. This CDR3 contains 16 residues. The germline V gene has CDR1 MNHNY and CDR2 SVGAGI (reference sequence).

This clonotype was detected ten times or more. This chain connects TRBV7-6 to TRBJ2-1; the match to TRBD2 covers 12 bases. CDR1 SGHVS and CDR2 FNYEAQ come from the germline V gene. With V trimmed by 5 bases and J by 9 bases, 8 bases remained unmatched. The CDR3 runs 15 residues. DNA for the CDR3: TGTGCCAGCAGCCTCCTAGCGGGAGGGCCAGCTGAGCAGTTCTTC. Translating it yields CASSLLAGGPAEQFF.

This clonotype was observed many times. The chain uses TRBV11-2 and TRBJ1-6; a possible D gene is TRBD1 (6 bases). The CDR3 is 18 amino acids. Germline-derived CDR1 and CDR2 are SGHAT and FQNNGV. The V end lost 0 bases, the J end lost 7 bases, and 19 bases lay between the germline ends. CDR3 sequence reads: CASSLDASTGHSNSPLHF. In nucleotides, the CDR3 is TGTGCCAGCAGCTTAGACGCCTCGACGGGACACTCCAATTCACCCCTCCACTTT.